The present TCR beta chain was sequenced within a study of CD8 T cells in ankylosing spondylitis. The study's findings and limits: About 8 highly homologous variants formed a TCR beta motif that appeared characteristic of ankylosing spondylitis blood. Disease-linked clones reportedly showed significant enrichment in matched ankylosing spondylitis synovial fluid.

Quantitative molecular-barcoded 5'-RACE generated the TCR beta libraries. MiXCR, run by TCRdb on the 5' RACE reads, gives a single entry per CDR3 protein. The table includes about 440,000 distinct CDR3 sequences, under 20% detected once. V lost 6 bases and J lost 8; bases outside the gene matches: 9. CDR3 length: 14 residues. Concerning this clonotype itself: Its specificity is not known.

The clonotype comes from a male donor with ankylosing spondylitis. The sample comprised blood, either unsorted or a sorted T cell fraction (not recorded which). The genes are TRBV12-3 or TRBV12-4 and TRBJ2-1; 8 bases map to TRBD1. The CDR3: CASRHRTGGDEQFF. Written as DNA, the CDR3 is TGTGCCAGCAGACACCGTACAGGGGGAGATGAGCAGTTCTTC.